Presented here are 31 T cell receptor beta chains from one specimen sequenced in a study of beta chain features in type 1 diabetes. No antigen is known for these receptors. Reverse transcribing all isolated RNA meant expressed TCRB transcripts were sequenced. Measured with immunoSEQ multiplex PCR; TCRdb has only the in-frame clones, and not every one. This table has more than 200,000 clones, around 15% appearing once. Study observations and caveats: In all four CD4+ subsets, TCRB CDR3 length was significantly, moderately reduced in type 1 diabetes.

The specimen was naive CD4+ T cells from blood. The receptors come from a young man with type 1 diabetes.

This clone appeared a few times. V and J are TRBV30 and TRBJ2-3; D possibly corresponds to TRBD2 (6 bases). Germline V gene data show CDR1 as GTSNPN and CDR2 as SVGIG (reference sequence). The ends were cut back, 6 bases at V and 0 bases at J, with 16 bases in the middle. CDR3 length: 15 amino acids. In DNA, the CDR3 is TGTGCCTGCACCTACCTACGGGGGAGCACAGATACGCAGTATTTT. It codes for CACTYLRGSTDTQYF.

This chain joins TRBV18 and TRBJ2-1, with D unresolved. The CDR3 has 18 amino acids. V lost 0 bases, J lost 3 bases, and 18 bases lay in between. The germline gives CDR1 KGHSH, CDR2 LQKENI. The CDR3 is CASSPPLLVRQFYNEQFF. As DNA, the CDR3 is TGTGCCAGCTCACCACCCCTTTTGGTGCGGCAATTCTACAATGAGCAGTTCTTC.

Only a few counts were recorded for this clone. The chain is built from TRBV11-2 and TRBJ2-1, with D tentatively TRBD1 or TRBD2 (6 bases each). The CDR3 is 12 residues long. In germline, CDR1 is SGHAT, CDR2 FQNNGV. V dropped 4 bases and J dropped 11 bases, with 12 bases sitting between them. CDR3 nucleotides: TGTGCCAGCAGCTCCAGGGGAGGCCAGCAGTTCTTC. Its protein product is CASSSRGGQQFF.

J is TRBJ2-5 and V is TRBV7-2, with TRBD2 matching over 11 bases. This CDR3 spans 18 amino acids. Germline trimming cut 3 bases from V and 5 bases from J; bases unmatched to any gene: 14. CDR1 is SGHTA, CDR2 FQGNSA, per germline. The CDR3 bases are TGTGCCAGCAGCTTCGGATCCCTAGCGGGAGGTCTCGGTGAGACCCAGTACTTC. Translating it yields CASSFGSLAGGLGETQYF.

This clone has more than one count but fewer than ten. The V gene is TRBV29-1, the J gene TRBJ1-5; D unresolved. The CDR3 totals 13 residues. Trimming took 5 bases from V and 1 from J, leaving 9 bases between them. Germline V gives CDR1 SQVTM, CDR2 ANQGSEA. The CDR3 region has the DNA TGCAGCGTTCAGAGTTCCAGCAATCAGCCCCAGCATTTT. This codes for CSVQSSSNQPQHF.

This clone was counted between two and nine times. The chain combines TRBV28 with TRBJ2-3; no definite D call. V dropped 7 bases and J dropped 5 bases, with 7 bases sitting between them. CDR3 length: 11 residues. CDR1 MDHEN and CDR2 SYDVKM come from the germline V gene. In DNA form, the CDR3 reads TGTGCCAGCAACGTAAGAGATACGCAGTATTTT. It translates to CASNVRDTQYF. Combining the CDR3 with reference TRBV28 and TRBJ2-3 gives the whole variable domain DVKVTQSSRYLVKRTGEKVFLECVQDMDHENMFWYRQDPGLGLRLIYFSYDVKMKEKGDIPEGYSVSREKKERFSLILESASTNQTSMYLCASNVRDTQYFGPGTRLTVL.

The gene calls are TRBV9 and TRBJ2-2, with 12 bases that match TRBD2. Looked up from germline, CDR1 is SGDLS and CDR2 is YYNGEE. Trimming cost V 1 base and J 4 bases; bases outside gene matches: 5. The CDR3 contains 17 residues. For the CDR3, the DNA is TGTGCCAGCAGCGTAACGACTAGCGGGAGTTTCACCGGGGAGCTGTTTTTT. Residues: CASSVTTSGSFTGELFF.

The rearrangement joins TRBV5-1 to TRBJ2-7, with 7 nucleotides matching TRBD1. The J segment lost 2 bases and the V segment lost 3 bases, leaving 8 bases of the junction unmatched. Germline CDR1 reads SGHRS; CDR2 reads YFSETQ. The CDR3 has 15 residues. The CDR3 here is CASSSRQGLTYEQYF. The CDR3 DNA follows: TGCGCCAGCAGCTCCCGACAGGGTCTTACCTACGAGCAGTACTTC.

The chain carries TRBV30 and TRBJ1-4; D remains unclear. The V end lost 2 bases, the J end lost 6 bases, and 10 bases lay between the germline ends. Per the germline V gene, CDR1 is GTSNPN and CDR2 is SVGIG (reference sequence). The CDR3 has 13 amino acids. CDR3 residues: CAWSTGIDEKLFF. The CDR3 bases are TGTGCCTGGAGTACGGGTATTGATGAAAAACTGTTTTTT.

The V call is TRBV25-1, the J call TRBJ2-1, with D possibly matching TRBD2 (6 bases). Trimming removed 3 bases from V and 13 bases from J, with 16 bases in between. The CDR3 consists of 13 residues. Germline-derived CDR1 and CDR2 are MGHDK and SYGVNS. CDR3 amino acids: CASSEGGAVIQFF. CDR3 nucleotide sequence: TGTGCCAGCAGTGAGGGAGGAGCGGTTATCCAGTTCTTC.

This clone was picked up a small number of times. The rearrangement links TRBV7-2 to TRBJ2-5; D uncertain. Trimming removed 6 bases at V and 5 bases at J, with 19 bases between. Germline V CDR1 and CDR2: SGHTA, FQGNSA. This CDR3 contains 15 residues. The CDR3 reads CASSRDRPSRETQYF. CDR3 nucleotide sequence: TGTGCCAGCAGTCGCGATCGTCCTTCGAGGGAGACCCAGTACTTC.

The chain joins TRBV5-1 to TRBJ1-2, with D perhaps TRBD1 (5 bases). This CDR3 contains 14 residues. In germline, CDR1 is SGHRS, CDR2 YFSETQ. V was clipped by 4 bases and J by 5 bases, with 15 bases between them. The CDR3 coding sequence is TGCGCCAGCAGCCTGCAGACAGACTCATATGGCTACACCTTC. It is translated as CASSLQTDSYGYTF.

The chain carries TRBV14 and TRBJ2-3; TRBD1 matches 9 bases. With 1 base clipped from V and 1 base from J, the junction kept 0 bases outside the gene matches. This CDR3 has 15 amino acids. The germline V gene encodes CDR1 SGHDN and CDR2 FVKESK. This CDR3 reads CASSQGTGGTDTQYF. DNA for the CDR3: TGTGCCAGCAGCCAAGGGACAGGGGGCACAGATACGCAGTATTTT.

The table lists this clone with a few counts. V gene TRBV28 combines with J gene TRBJ2-7; a weak D match, TRBD2 (7 bases). Germline loops: CDR1 MDHEN, CDR2 SYDVKM. The germline V and J ends were trimmed by 8 bases and 0 bases, with 14 bases remaining between them. The CDR3 runs 14 residues. For the CDR3, the DNA is TGTGCCAGCGGGGGGGCCAGGAGCTCCTACGAGCAGTACTTC. This gives the protein CASGGARSSYEQYF.

This clone was seen once. J is TRBJ1-6 and V is TRBV4-2; D gene unclear. Germline CDR1 is LGHNA and CDR2 is YNFKEQ. The germline V and J ends were trimmed by 1 base and 9 bases, with 4 bases remaining between them. The CDR3 is 12 residues long. The CDR3 bases are TGTGCCAGCAGCCAAGTGGGTTCACCCCTCCACTTT. Residues: CASSQVGSPLHF.

This rearrangement joins TRBV30 to TRBJ1-1; tentatively, D is TRBD1 (5 bases). Trimming stripped 0 bases from V and 0 bases from J, with 14 bases between. This CDR3 contains 16 residues. From germline, CDR1 is GTSNPN and CDR2 SVGIG (reference sequence). CDR3 nucleotides: TGTGCCTGGAGTGTAGCAGGGCTGGGGATGAACACTGAAGCTTTCTTT. As protein: CAWSVAGLGMNTEAFF.

This clone was observed a few times. Mismatch with germline at one junction end may stem from a read error. The chain employs TRBV29-1 and TRBJ2-1; 7 positions agree with TRBD2. Per germline, CDR1 SQVTM and CDR2 ANQGSEA. The CDR3 has 11 residues. The CDR3 reads CSATAGLETVF. DNA for the CDR3: TGCAGCGCAACGGCCGGACTAGAAACGGTCTTC.

V usage is TRBV29-1 and J usage is TRBJ2-7, with D perhaps TRBD1 (7 bases). The ends were cut back, 4 bases at V and 0 bases at J, with 13 bases in the middle. The CDR3 runs to 14 residues. Per germline, CDR1 SQVTM and CDR2 ANQGSEA. CDR3 region: CSVAMEGASYEQYF. The CDR3 DNA reads as TGCAGCGTTGCGATGGAGGGGGCCTCCTACGAGCAGTACTTC.

In its sample, this clone was seen a few times. CDR3 sequence: CSVEDRSSSYEQYF. CDR3 nucleotides: TGCAGCGTTGAAGACAGGTCGAGCTCCTACGAGCAGTACTTC. The chain employs TRBV29-1 and TRBJ2-7; D gene unclear. V lost 0 bases and J lost 0, with 9 bases in between. Germline V lookup: CDR1 SQVTM, CDR2 ANQGSEA. The CDR3 extends over 14 amino acids.

The chain couples TRBV9 to TRBJ2-1; D tentatively reads TRBD1 or TRBD2 (5 bases each). V was clipped by 1 base and J by 0 bases, with 8 bases between them. The CDR3 extends over 15 amino acids. Looked up from germline, CDR1 is SGDLS and CDR2 is YYNGEE. The DNA for the CDR3 is TGTGCCAGCAGCGTACCAGGGAGCTCCTACAATGAGCAGTTCTTC. Protein product: CASSVPGSSYNEQFF.

The table lists this clone with a few counts. The rearrangement uses TRBV14 and TRBJ1-2; D not resolved. The V gene lost 0 bases and the J gene lost 5 bases, with 4 bases spanning the gap. The CDR3 covers 12 residues. Germline lookup yields CDR1 SGHDN and CDR2 FVKESK. The CDR3 DNA reads as TGTGCCAGCAGCCAAGAAAAGTATGGCTACACCTTC. This encodes CASSQEKYGYTF.

This clone was found a few times. The chain combines TRBV9 with TRBJ2-3; weak D call: TRBD2 (5 bases). V lost 3 bases and J lost 4, with 18 bases in between. The CDR3 loop spans 16 amino acids. Germline assignment: CDR1 SGDLS and CDR2 YYNGEE. The CDR3 protein is CASSGGPPAGPDTQYF. In DNA, the CDR3 is TGTGCCAGCAGCGGAGGGCCCCCAGCTGGACCAGATACGCAGTATTTT.

Only a few counts were recorded for this clone. The chain has TRBV7-2 and TRBJ2-1; D remains unclear. Trimming stripped 4 bases from V and 6 bases from J, with 4 bases between. The CDR3 is 11 amino acids. Germline CDR1 SGHTA, CDR2 FQGNSA. CDR3 coding DNA: TGTGCCAGCAGCTGGCGCAATGAGCAGTTCTTC. Amino acid sequence: CASSWRNEQFF. The complete variable domain, with remaining parts taken from reference TRBV7-2 and TRBJ2-1, reads GAGVSQSPSNKVTEKGKDVELRCDPISGHTALYWYRQSLGQGLEFLIYFQGNSAPDKSGLPSDRFSAERTGGSVSTLTIQRTQQEDSAVYLCASSWRNEQFFGPGTRLTVL.

This clone was detected a few times. The V and J genes are TRBV25-1 and TRBJ2-3, with D perhaps matching TRBD1 or TRBD2 (6 bases each). Trimming removed 7 bases at V and 5 bases at J, with 22 bases between. The CDR3 is made up of 16 amino acids. Germline V gene data show CDR1 as MGHDK and CDR2 as SYGVNS. Here the CDR3 reads CASIPRLGAGGDTQYF. The DNA for the CDR3 is TGTGCCAGCATCCCGAGATTGGGGGCCGGGGGAGATACGCAGTATTTT.

This clone was seen a few times. J is TRBJ2-7 and V is TRBV5-1, with 10 bases fitting TRBD2. Trimming cost V 6 bases and J 4 bases; bases outside gene matches: 7. Germline V gene data show CDR1 as SGHRS and CDR2 as YFSETQ. The CDR3 is made up of 14 amino acids. The CDR3 here is CASKIAGGLYEQYF. CDR3 sequence (DNA): TGCGCCAGCAAAATAGCGGGAGGACTGTACGAGCAGTACTTC.

The rearrangement joins TRBV5-1 to TRBJ2-7; possible D gene TRBD1, 6 bases. Trimming removed 1 base at V and 0 bases at J, with 17 bases between. CDR1 and CDR2 from the germline V gene are SGHRS and YFSETQ. This CDR3 comprises 17 residues. The CDR3 reads CASSLRLVTGISYEQYF. DNA of the CDR3: TGCGCCAGCAGCTTGCGGTTGGTAACAGGGATCTCCTACGAGCAGTACTTC. Full variable domain (missing parts from reference TRBV5-1 and TRBJ2-7): KAGVTQTPRYLIKTRGQQVTLSCSPISGHRSVSWYQQTPGQGLQFLFEYFSETQRNKGNFPGRFSGRQFSNSRSEMNVSTLELGDSALYLCASSLRLVTGISYEQYFGPGTRLTVT.

The chain couples TRBV5-1 to TRBJ2-5; possible D gene TRBD1, 5 bases. This CDR3 contains 13 residues. CDR1 SGHRS and CDR2 YFSETQ come from the germline V gene. V was cut by 4 bases and J by 4 bases, with 11 bases left in between. The CDR3 sequence is CASSPGIGETQYF. Here the CDR3 DNA reads TGCGCCAGCAGCCCAGGGATTGGAGAGACCCAGTACTTC.

The chain carries TRBV7-9 and TRBJ2-7, with 8 positions matching TRBD2. The CDR3 consists of 13 residues. CDR1 and CDR2 from the germline V gene are SEHNR and FQNEAQ (reference sequence). The CDR3 DNA sequence: TGTGCTTCGGGGTTTGAGCGGGAGATCGGGCAGTACTTC. Protein: CASGFEREIGQYF. Looking up the rest from reference TRBV7-9 and TRBJ2-7 gives the full variable domain: DTGVSQNPRHKITKRGQNVTFRCDPISEHNRLYWYRQTLGQGPEFLTYFQNEAQLEKSRLLSDRFSAERPKGSFSTLEIQRTEQGDSAMYLCASGFEREIGQYFGPGTRLTVT.

The chain is built from TRBV29-1 and TRBJ2-7; perhaps D is TRBD1 or TRBD2 (5 bases each). The CDR3 is 13 residues long. Germline-derived CDR1 and CDR2 are SQVTM and ANQGSEA. V was shortened by 3 bases and J by 5 bases, with 14 bases between the two germline ends. CDR3 protein: CSVEGDLVDEQYF. DNA of the CDR3: TGCAGCGTTGAGGGGGATCTGGTGGACGAGCAGTACTTC.

V usage is TRBV7-2 and J usage is TRBJ1-4, with 7 bases fitting TRBD1. The CDR3 runs to 15 residues. CDR1 is SGHTA and CDR2 is FQGNSA in the germline V gene. V shed 4 bases, J shed 5 bases, and the junction held 7 bases outside the gene matches. Written as DNA, the CDR3 is TGTGCCAGCAGCTCAGGACAGGAACGAAATGAAAAACTGTTTTTT. Residues: CASSSGQERNEKLFF.

This clone was counted between two and nine times. This specimen includes other DNA sequences encoding the same CDR3. The chain employs TRBV5-1 and TRBJ2-5; 7 bases agree with TRBD1. Germline values: CDR1 SGHRS, CDR2 YFSETQ. This CDR3 region has 14 residues. The ends lost 4 bases at V and 2 bases at J; junction bases unmatched: 5. CDR3: CASSPGTAQETQYF. In nucleotides, the CDR3 is TGCGCCAGCAGCCCAGGGACAGCACAAGAGACCCAGTACTTC.